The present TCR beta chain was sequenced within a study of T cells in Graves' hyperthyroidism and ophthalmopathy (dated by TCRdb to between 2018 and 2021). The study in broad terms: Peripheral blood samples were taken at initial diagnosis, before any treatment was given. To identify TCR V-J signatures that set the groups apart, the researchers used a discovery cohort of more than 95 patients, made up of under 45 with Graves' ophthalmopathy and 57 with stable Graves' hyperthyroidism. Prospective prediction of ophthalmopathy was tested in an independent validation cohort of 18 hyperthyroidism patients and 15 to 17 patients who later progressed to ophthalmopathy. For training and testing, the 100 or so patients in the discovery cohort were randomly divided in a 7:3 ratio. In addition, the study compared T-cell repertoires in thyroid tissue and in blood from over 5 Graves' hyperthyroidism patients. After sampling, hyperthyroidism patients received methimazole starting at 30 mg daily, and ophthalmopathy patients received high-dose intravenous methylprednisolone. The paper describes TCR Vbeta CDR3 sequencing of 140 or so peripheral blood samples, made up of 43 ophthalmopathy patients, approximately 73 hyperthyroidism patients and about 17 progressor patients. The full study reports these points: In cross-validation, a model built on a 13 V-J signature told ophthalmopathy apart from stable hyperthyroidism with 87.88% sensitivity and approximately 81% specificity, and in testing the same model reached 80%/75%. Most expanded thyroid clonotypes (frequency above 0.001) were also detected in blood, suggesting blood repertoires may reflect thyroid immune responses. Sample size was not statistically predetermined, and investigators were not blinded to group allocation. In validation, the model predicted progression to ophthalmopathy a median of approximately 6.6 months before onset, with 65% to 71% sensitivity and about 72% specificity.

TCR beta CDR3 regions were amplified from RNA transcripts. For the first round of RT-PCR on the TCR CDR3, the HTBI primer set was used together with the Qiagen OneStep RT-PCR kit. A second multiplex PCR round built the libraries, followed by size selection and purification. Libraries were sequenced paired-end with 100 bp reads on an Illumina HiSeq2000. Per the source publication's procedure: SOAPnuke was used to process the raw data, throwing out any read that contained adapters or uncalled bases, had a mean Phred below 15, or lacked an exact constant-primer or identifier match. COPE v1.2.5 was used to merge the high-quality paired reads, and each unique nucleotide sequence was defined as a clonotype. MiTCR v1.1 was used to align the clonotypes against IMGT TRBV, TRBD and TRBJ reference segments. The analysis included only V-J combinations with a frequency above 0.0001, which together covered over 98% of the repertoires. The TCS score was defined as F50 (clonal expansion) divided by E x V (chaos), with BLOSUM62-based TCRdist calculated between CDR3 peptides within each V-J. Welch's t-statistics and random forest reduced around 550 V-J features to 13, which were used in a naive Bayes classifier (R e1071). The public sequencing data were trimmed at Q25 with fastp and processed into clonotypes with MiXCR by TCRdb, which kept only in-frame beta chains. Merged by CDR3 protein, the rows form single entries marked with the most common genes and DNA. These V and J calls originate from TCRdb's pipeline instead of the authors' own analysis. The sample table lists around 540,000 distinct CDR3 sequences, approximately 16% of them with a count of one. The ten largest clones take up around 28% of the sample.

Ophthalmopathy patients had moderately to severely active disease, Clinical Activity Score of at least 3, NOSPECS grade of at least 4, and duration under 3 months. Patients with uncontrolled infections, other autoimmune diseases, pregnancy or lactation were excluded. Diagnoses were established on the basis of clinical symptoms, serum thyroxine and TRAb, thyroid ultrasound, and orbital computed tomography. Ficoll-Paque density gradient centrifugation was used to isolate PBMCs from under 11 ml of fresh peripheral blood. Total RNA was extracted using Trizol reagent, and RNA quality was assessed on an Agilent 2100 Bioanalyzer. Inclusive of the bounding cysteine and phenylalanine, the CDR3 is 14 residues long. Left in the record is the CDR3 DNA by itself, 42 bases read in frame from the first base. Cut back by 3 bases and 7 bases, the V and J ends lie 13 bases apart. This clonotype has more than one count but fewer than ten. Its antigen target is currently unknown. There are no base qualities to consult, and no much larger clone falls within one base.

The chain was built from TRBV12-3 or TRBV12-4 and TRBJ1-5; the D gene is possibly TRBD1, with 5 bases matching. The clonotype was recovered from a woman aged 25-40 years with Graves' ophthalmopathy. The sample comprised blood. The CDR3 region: CASSLGPEGQPQHF. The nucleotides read TGTGCCAGCAGTTTGGGGCCAGAAGGACAGCCCCAGCATTTT.